This T cell receptor (beta chain) was identified in a study of cytomegalovirus exposure and HLA in healthy donors. The primer mix had 60 Vbeta and 13 Jbeta primers. The repertoire was sequenced with immunoSEQ multiplex PCR; TCRdb's copy has only in-frame clones and lacks some. Here the sample spans some 150,000 clones, roughly two thirds being singletons. Study-wide results and caveats: Among TCR beta chains of equal frequency, HLA-associated ones were more clonally expanded in a later analysis. CMV serostatus was the only recorded immune exposure for donors.

On this clone itself: Its antigen is as yet unknown.

The CDR3 is 12 amino acids. The germline CDR1 and CDR2 sequences are SQVTM and ANQGSEA. V dropped 0 bases and J dropped 15 bases, with 16 bases sitting between them. The rearrangement links TRBV29-1 to TRBJ2-3, with no clear D. The sample consisted of PBMCs. The sequence was collected from a woman younger than 45 in good health and CMV-seronegative. In nucleotides, the CDR3 is TGCAGCGTTGAAGAAGCAACCCCGCTCGTCTATTTT. It is translated as CSVEEATPLVYF.